The 31 T cell receptor beta chains below were found in one sample sequenced in a study of OX40 agonist ivuxolimab in advanced cancers. Generated by immunoSEQ multiplex PCR, the TCRdb table keeps only in-frame clones and is missing some. The repertoire has 20,000 to 25,000 clones, 78% of them found once; the top ten carry around 17%. The sequencing here drew on CD4+ or CD8+ T cells sorted from blood, taken in a trial of the OX40 agonist ivuxolimab. Every receptor here comes from an adult with an advanced solid tumor such as melanoma, head and neck, liver or kidney cancer.

The J gene is TRBJ2-7, the V gene TRBV5-4; D possibly corresponds to TRBD1 (6 bases). The CDR3 consists of 11 residues. Trimming stripped 2 bases from V and 10 bases from J, with 10 bases between. Germline CDR1 is SGHNT and CDR2 is YYREEE (reference sequence). CDR3 in amino acids: CASSFMTGQYF. CDR3 DNA sequence: TGTGCCAGCAGCTTTATGACAGGACAGTACTTC.

This clone appeared a single time. The chain joins TRBV10-3 to TRBJ2-7; TRBD1 agrees at 7 bases. V gave up 0 bases and J gave up 0 bases; unmatched junction bases: 5. CDR1 is ENHRY, CDR2 SYGVKD, per germline. This CDR3 spans 16 amino acids. Here the CDR3 DNA reads TGTGCCATCAGTGAGTCAGGGGGACAGAGCTCCTACGAGCAGTACTTC. Protein: CAISESGGQSSYEQYF.

The sample holds a few counts of this clone. The chain recombines TRBV19 with TRBJ2-2; TRBD2 matches at 9 bases. V lost 6 bases to trimming and J lost 0 bases; unmatched junction nucleotides: 8. CDR1 is LNHDA and CDR2 is SQIVND in the germline V gene (reference sequence). This CDR3 is built from 17 residues. CDR3 sequence (DNA): TGTGCCAGTAGCAGGCGGGAGGGCACCGCGAACACCGGGGAGCTGTTTTTT. The encoded protein is CASSRREGTANTGELFF.

The CDR3 protein is CASTVAGGFNEQFF. CDR3 DNA sequence: TGTGCCAGCACCGTAGCGGGGGGCTTTAATGAGCAGTTCTTC. This chain uses TRBV6-5 with TRBJ2-1; 10 nucleotides line up with TRBD2. The CDR3 consists of 14 residues. Trimming at V came to 7 bases and at J to 7 bases, leaving 7 bases not matched to a gene. CDR1 MNHEY and CDR2 SVGAGI come from the germline V gene.

This clone was seen once. The chain employs TRBV5-1 and TRBJ2-7; D might be TRBD1 (6 bases). V was trimmed by 0 bases and J by 2 bases, leaving 12 bases between them. The CDR3 sequence is 15 residues long. CDR1 is SGHRS, CDR2 YFSETQ, per germline. In DNA form, the CDR3 reads TGCGCCAGCAGCTTGGGGACAGCTACGGCCTACGAGCAGTACTTC. Translated: CASSLGTATAYEQYF.

Comment on this clone: Other DNA sequences in the same sample also yield this CDR3. The chain links TRBV11-3 to TRBJ2-1, with D possibly being TRBD1 or TRBD2 (6 bases each). The germline gives CDR1 SGHNT, CDR2 YENEEA. The CDR3 runs to 14 residues. V shed 3 bases and J shed 6 bases, with 12 bases lying between them. In nucleotides, the CDR3 is TGTGCCAGCAGCTTGAGAGGGGGGAGCAATGAGCAGTTCTTC. It encodes CASSLRGGSNEQFF.

The V call is TRBV7-3, the J call TRBJ1-6; D ambiguous. The germline V and J ends were trimmed by 5 bases and 10 bases, with 12 bases remaining between them. The CDR3 covers 13 residues. CDR1 and CDR2 (germline): SGHTA, FQGTGA. DNA for the CDR3: TGTGCCAGCAGCGAAGGTATTAGGTCACCCCTCCACTTT. Translated: CASSEGIRSPLHF.

This clone is labeled as medium-sized. J is TRBJ2-7 and V is TRBV20-1; D tentatively reads TRBD1 or TRBD2 (5 bases each). This CDR3 is 11 amino acids long. Germline assignment: CDR1 DFQATT and CDR2 SNEGSKA (reference sequence). V gave up 3 bases and J gave up 6 bases, with 9 bases separating them. CDR3 sequence (DNA): TGCAGTGCTAGTGGGGGTGGCGAGCAGTACTTC. As protein: CSASGGGEQYF.

This chain links TRBV5-1 with TRBJ1-5; possible D gene TRBD1, 5 bases. The CDR3 extends over 17 amino acids. Trimming left V 0 bases short and J 6 bases short, with 19 bases between. Germline CDR1 SGHRS, CDR2 YFSETQ. The CDR3 is CASSLGAGQGKGQPQHF. CDR3 DNA sequence: TGCGCCAGCAGCTTGGGGGCGGGGCAGGGTAAGGGTCAGCCCCAGCATTTT.

The chain links TRBV7-9 to TRBJ2-7, with D perhaps being TRBD1 or TRBD2 (5 bases each). Germline CDR1 is SEHNR and CDR2 is FQNEAQ (reference sequence). The V gene lost 5 bases and the J gene lost 3 bases, with 20 bases spanning the gap. This CDR3 contains 16 residues. CDR3 bases: TGTGCCAGCAGCCCCCCCGGGGACCATGCCGACTACGAGCAGTACTTC. Amino acids: CASSPPGDHADYEQYF.

The rearrangement links TRBV7-8 to TRBJ2-7; D possibly corresponds to TRBD2 (5 bases). This CDR3 region has 14 residues. With 5 bases removed from V and 0 bases from J, the gap between germline ends came to 11 bases. CDR1 is SGHVS, CDR2 FQNEAQ, per germline. The CDR3 protein is CASSHRGNSYEQYF. The CDR3 nucleotides are TGTGCCAGCAGCCATCGGGGAAACTCCTACGAGCAGTACTTC.

The count of this clone is one. This chain connects TRBV7-9 to TRBJ1-2, with D tentatively TRBD1 (5 bases). The CDR3 is made up of 15 amino acids. Between the trimmed V and J ends, which lost 0 bases and 2 bases, there was a span of 10 bases. Germline V gene sequence: CDR1 SEHNR, CDR2 FQNEAQ (reference sequence). The CDR3 here is CASSLAGTMNYGYTF. The CDR3 region has the DNA TGTGCCAGCAGCTTAGCCGGGACTATGAACTATGGCTACACCTTC.

This chain uses TRBV4-2 with TRBJ2-4, with D possibly TRBD1 on 6 matching bases. Between the trimmed V and J ends, which lost 0 bases and 4 bases, there was a span of 16 bases. Germline CDR1 reads LGHNA; CDR2 reads YNFKEQ. CDR3 size: 17 residues. Written as DNA, the CDR3 is TGTGCCAGCAGCCAAGATTTAGGTGGGCAGGGGAAAAACATTCAGTACTTC. This encodes CASSQDLGGQGKNIQYF.

This chain links TRBV6-5 with TRBJ1-6, with 8 bases identical to TRBD1. CDR1 is MNHEY and CDR2 is SVGAGI in the germline V gene. This CDR3 is built from 15 residues. Losses at the gene ends were 4 bases for V and 10 bases for J; bases not matched to a gene: 9. The CDR3 here is CASSSGQGLISPLHF. The CDR3 DNA is TGTGCCAGCAGTTCAGGACAGGGATTAATCTCACCCCTCCACTTT.

This rearrangement joins TRBV4-2 to TRBJ2-5; D call uncertain. The germline V gene has CDR1 LGHNA and CDR2 YNFKEQ. The CDR3 has 15 amino acids. V was trimmed by 4 bases and J by 0 bases, leaving 12 bases between them. The CDR3 spells CASSPGPEYQETQYF. The CDR3 nucleotides are TGTGCCAGCAGCCCTGGACCCGAGTACCAAGAGACCCAGTACTTC.

V usage is TRBV15 and J usage is TRBJ2-1; D is uncertain. CDR1 is LNHNV and CDR2 is YYDKDF in the germline V gene (reference sequence). The ends were cut back, 5 bases at V and 9 bases at J, with 8 bases in the middle. The CDR3 runs to 11 residues. CDR3 amino acids: CATSSLLEQFF. In DNA form, the CDR3 reads TGTGCCACCAGCTCCCTTCTTGAGCAGTTCTTC.

The rearrangement uses TRBV6-4 and TRBJ1-4; D is ambiguous. V shed 5 bases and J shed 7 bases, with 14 bases lying between them. The CDR3 extends over 14 amino acids. Germline CDR1 MRHNA, CDR2 SNTAGT. The CDR3 DNA follows: TGTGCCAGCAGTCCTACACCAGAAGGTGAAAAACTGTTTTTT. This sequence encodes CASSPTPEGEKLFF.

The chain is built from TRBV30 and TRBJ2-4; D uncertain. V lost 4 bases and J lost 0, with 16 bases in between. Germline V gene lookup returns CDR1 GTSNPN and CDR2 SVGIG (reference sequence). The CDR3 has 16 amino acids. Here the CDR3 reads CAWTPPRRIAKNIQYF. DNA of the CDR3: TGTGCCTGGACTCCCCCCCGCCGTATAGCCAAAAACATTCAGTACTTC. Using reference TRBV30 and TRBJ2-4 for the parts outside the CDR3, the full variable domain is SQTIHQWPATLVQPVGSPLSLECTVEGTSNPNLYWYRQAAGRGLQLLFYSVGIGQISSEVPQNLSASRPQDRQFILSSKKLLLSDSGFYLCAWTPPRRIAKNIQYFGAGTRLSVL.

The genes are TRBV19 and TRBJ1-1, with D perhaps TRBD1 (6 bases). V was pared by 10 bases and J by 1 base, with 16 bases between. Germline V lookup: CDR1 LNHDA, CDR2 SQIVND (reference sequence). The length of the CDR3 is 14 residues. The CDR3 here is CATRRGGANTEAFF. The CDR3 nucleotides are TGTGCCACTCGGAGAGGGGGGGCGAACACTGAAGCTTTCTTT.

The V and J genes are TRBV5-1 and TRBJ1-5; D unresolved. V lost 1 base, J lost 5 bases, and 7 bases lay in between. This CDR3 has 13 amino acids. CDR1 is SGHRS and CDR2 is YFSETQ in the germline V gene. The CDR3 DNA follows: TGCGCCAGCAGCTTGAAGGGAGATCAGCCCCAGCATTTT. Translating gives CASSLKGDQPQHF. The full variable domain, rest sourced from reference TRBV5-1 and TRBJ1-5, is KAGVTQTPRYLIKTRGQQVTLSCSPISGHRSVSWYQQTPGQGLQFLFEYFSETQRNKGNFPGRFSGRQFSNSRSEMNVSTLELGDSALYLCASSLKGDQPQHFGDGTRLSIL.

This clone appeared a single time. The chain combines TRBV27 with TRBJ1-3, with 7 bases lining up with TRBD1. V was clipped by 2 bases and J by 4 bases; unmatched bases: 2. The germline V gene encodes CDR1 MNHEY and CDR2 SMNVEV (reference sequence). This CDR3 has 14 amino acids. Here the CDR3 reads CASSLRGRGNTIYF. The DNA for the CDR3 is TGTGCCAGCAGTTTAAGGGGGCGAGGAAACACCATATATTTT.

This clone was counted a single time. The CDR3 is CASSARDYEQFF. The CDR3, as DNA: TGTGCCAGCAGCGCAAGGGACTATGAGCAGTTCTTC. V gene TRBV11-1 combines with J gene TRBJ2-1; TRBD2 might be the D (6 bases). CDR3 length: 12 amino acids. Trimming took off 5 bases at V and 8 bases at J, with 10 bases between the two ends. From germline, CDR1 is SGHAT and CDR2 FQDESV (reference sequence).

This clone was detected a few times. This chain joins TRBV11-1 and TRBJ1-5; the D gene is possibly TRBD1 (5 bases). CDR3 length: 14 residues. V was trimmed by 5 bases and J by 3 bases, leaving 11 bases between them. Germline assignment: CDR1 SGHAT and CDR2 FQDESV (reference sequence). The CDR3 DNA reads as TGTGCCAGCAGCCCCGGGGGGTACAATCAGCCCCAGCATTTT. Its protein product is CASSPGGYNQPQHF.

V is TRBV9 and J is TRBJ2-5, with 7 bases matching TRBD1. The J call may be incorrect, as the DNA end agrees better with TRBJ2-7. This CDR3 spans 16 amino acids. Germline V gene lookup returns CDR1 SGDLS and CDR2 YYNGEE. CDR3 protein: CASSVDEGARSYEQYF. CDR3 DNA sequence: TGTGCCAGCAGCGTAGATGAGGGGGCGAGGTCCTACGAGCAGTACTTC.

This chain connects TRBV5-1 to TRBJ1-1; 9 nucleotides agree with TRBD1. The CDR3 is made up of 12 amino acids. Germline-derived CDR1 and CDR2 are SGHRS and YFSETQ. J was trimmed by 7 bases and V by 6 bases; bases with no gene match: 4. The CDR3 sequence: CASNRTGDEAFF. CDR3 in DNA: TGCGCCAGCAACCGGACAGGGGATGAAGCTTTCTTT.

This clone was found a few times. This chain connects TRBV11-1 to TRBJ1-1, with a tentative D call TRBD1 (6 bases). The germline gives CDR1 SGHAT, CDR2 FQDESV (reference sequence). The CDR3 is 14 residues long. V lost 3 bases and J lost 4, with 12 bases in between. The CDR3 sequence: CASSFSRGFTEAFF. For the CDR3, the DNA is TGTGCCAGCAGCTTTTCGAGGGGGTTCACTGAAGCTTTCTTT.

The rearrangement uses TRBV30 and TRBJ1-2; D remains ambiguous. Germline CDR1 GTSNPN, CDR2 SVGIG (reference sequence). With 0 bases removed from V and 7 bases from J, the gap between germline ends came to 15 bases. CDR3 size: 14 residues. CDR3 nucleotide sequence: TGTGCCTGGAGTGTACTCAAGGGCCCGGGTGGCTACACCTTC. Translation gives CAWSVLKGPGGYTF.

This chain joins TRBV2 and TRBJ1-5; a weak D match, TRBD1 (6 bases). This CDR3 contains 13 residues. Germline V CDR1 and CDR2: SNHLY, FYNNEI. V lost 10 bases, J lost 4 bases, and 14 bases lay in between. CDR3 nucleotides: TGTGCCACCATGAAAGACAGGAATCAGCCCCAGCATTTT. Protein: CATMKDRNQPQHF.

Details on this clone: The same CDR3 is also encoded by other DNA sequences in this sample. This chain connects TRBV9 to TRBJ2-5; TRBD2 agrees at 8 bases. The CDR3 contains 15 residues. CDR1 is SGDLS and CDR2 is YYNGEE in the germline V gene. V shed 0 bases, J shed 5 bases, and the junction held 6 bases outside the gene matches. This CDR3 reads CASSVGSGGGETQYF. Here the CDR3 DNA reads TGTGCCAGCAGCGTAGGGAGCGGGGGCGGGGAGACCCAGTACTTC. The whole variable domain, remainder taken from reference TRBV9 and TRBJ2-5, is DSGVTQTPKHLITATGQRVTLRCSPRSGDLSVYWYQQSLDQGLQFLIQYYNGEERAKGNILERFSAQQFPDLHSELNLSSLELGDSALYFCASSVGSGGGETQYFGPGTRLLVL.

DNA of the CDR3: TGTGCCTGGAGTACCGGGACAGGATTGTTGGGCTACACCTTC. It yields the protein CAWSTGTGLLGYTF. The chain carries TRBV30 and TRBJ1-2; 8 nucleotides align to TRBD1. Trimming removed 2 bases from V and 8 bases from J; junction bases left unmatched: 10. Per germline, CDR1 GTSNPN and CDR2 SVGIG (reference sequence). This CDR3 spans 14 amino acids. Together with reference TRBV30 and TRBJ1-2, the CDR3 gives the full variable domain: SQTIHQWPATLVQPVGSPLSLECTVEGTSNPNLYWYRQAAGRGLQLLFYSVGIGQISSEVPQNLSASRPQDRQFILSSKKLLLSDSGFYLCAWSTGTGLLGYTFGSGTRLTVV.

The chain recombines TRBV6-5 with TRBJ2-7; D uncertain. V lost 4 bases and J lost 0, with 10 bases in between. In germline, CDR1 is MNHEY, CDR2 SVGAGI. The CDR3 covers 14 residues. The CDR3 protein is CASSSPGSSYEQYF. Here the CDR3 DNA reads TGTGCCAGCAGTTCCCCAGGCAGCTCCTACGAGCAGTACTTC.